This TCR beta chain came from a study of blood T cells in healthy people across ages. Study findings and constraints: Greater diversity and more naive CD4+ cells were seen in long-lived donors than in aged donors.

Using a J-beta primer mix together with a sample-barcoded 5' primer, a second PCR was run for roughly 6 to 11 cycles. MiXCR was run by TCRdb on the 5' RACE reads, yielding one entry per CDR3 protein. The sample yields 790,000 or so distinct CDR3 sequences, about half seen once. Remarks on this clonotype: As yet, its antigen is unknown. An end of the junction does not agree with germline; a read error may underlie this.

The CDR3 contains 17 residues. Germline V CDR1 and CDR2: DFQATT, SNEGSKA (reference sequence). The clonotype originates from a man older than 75 in good health. The chain combines TRBV20-1 with TRBJ2-6, with D perhaps matching TRBD1 (6 bases). The sequencing sample was made of blood. The chain's CDR3 is CSAGDSRGTSGANVLTF. The CDR3 nucleotides read TGCAGTGCTGGAGATAGCAGGGGAACCTCTGGGGCCAACGTCCTGACTTTC.